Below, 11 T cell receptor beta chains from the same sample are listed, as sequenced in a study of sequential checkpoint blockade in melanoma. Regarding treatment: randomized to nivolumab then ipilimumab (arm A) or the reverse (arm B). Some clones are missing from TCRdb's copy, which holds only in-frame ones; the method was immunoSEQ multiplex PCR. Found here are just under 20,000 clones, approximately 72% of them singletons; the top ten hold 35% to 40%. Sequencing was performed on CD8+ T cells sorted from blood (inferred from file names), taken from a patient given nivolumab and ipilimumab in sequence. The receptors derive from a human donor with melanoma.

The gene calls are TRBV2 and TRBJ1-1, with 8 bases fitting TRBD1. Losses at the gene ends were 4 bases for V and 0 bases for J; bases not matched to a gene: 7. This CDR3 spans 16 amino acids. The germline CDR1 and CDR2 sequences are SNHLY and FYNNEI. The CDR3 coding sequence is TGTGCCAGCAGTGTTACAGGGGGAGGGATGAACACTGAAGCTTTCTTT. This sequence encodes CASSVTGGGMNTEAFF.

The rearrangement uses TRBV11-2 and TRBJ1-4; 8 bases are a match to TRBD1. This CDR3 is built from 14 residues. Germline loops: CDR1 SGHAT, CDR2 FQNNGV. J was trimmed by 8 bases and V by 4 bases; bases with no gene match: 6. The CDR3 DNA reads TGTGCCAGCAGCTCCGGACAGGGTTTGGAAAAACTGTTTTTT. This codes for CASSSGQGLEKLFF.

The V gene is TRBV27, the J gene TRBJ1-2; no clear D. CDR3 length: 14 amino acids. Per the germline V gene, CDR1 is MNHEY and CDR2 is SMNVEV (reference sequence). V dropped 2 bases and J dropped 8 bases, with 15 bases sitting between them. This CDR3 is CASSLTGIYSGYTF. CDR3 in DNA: TGTGCCAGCAGTTTAACGGGGATCTATAGCGGCTACACCTTC.

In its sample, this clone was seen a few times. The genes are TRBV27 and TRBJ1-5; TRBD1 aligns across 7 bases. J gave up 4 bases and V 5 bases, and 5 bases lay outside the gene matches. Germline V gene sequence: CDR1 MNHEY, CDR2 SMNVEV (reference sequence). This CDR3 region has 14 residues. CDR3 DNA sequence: TGTGCCAGCAGTAGCAAGGGACAGAATCAGCCCCAGCATTTT. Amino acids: CASSSKGQNQPQHF.

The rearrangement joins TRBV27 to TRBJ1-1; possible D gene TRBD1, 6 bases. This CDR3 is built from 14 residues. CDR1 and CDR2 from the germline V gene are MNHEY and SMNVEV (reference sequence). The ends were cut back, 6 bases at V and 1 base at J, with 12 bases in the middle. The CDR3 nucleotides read TGTGCCAGCAGACAGCCAGGGGAGAACACTGAAGCTTTCTTT. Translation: CASRQPGENTEAFF.

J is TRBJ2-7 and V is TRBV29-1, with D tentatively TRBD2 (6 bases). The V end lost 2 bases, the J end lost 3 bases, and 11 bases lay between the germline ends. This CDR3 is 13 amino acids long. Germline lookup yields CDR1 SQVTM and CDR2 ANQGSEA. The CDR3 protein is CSVELSGLYEQYF. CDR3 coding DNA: TGCAGCGTTGAATTATCGGGACTCTACGAGCAGTACTTC.

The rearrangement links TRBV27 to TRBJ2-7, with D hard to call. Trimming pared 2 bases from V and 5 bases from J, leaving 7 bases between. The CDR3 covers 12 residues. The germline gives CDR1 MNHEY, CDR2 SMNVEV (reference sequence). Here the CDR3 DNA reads TGTGCCAGCAGTTTACTTGGAGACGAGCAGTACTTC. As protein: CASSLLGDEQYF.

The CDR3 DNA sequence: TGTGCCAGCAGCTTAAGCCCGGGGGAAGTCGAGCAGTACTTC. Its protein product is CASSLSPGEVEQYF. V gene TRBV7-6 combines with J gene TRBJ2-7, with D tentatively TRBD2 (6 bases). Germline V CDR1 and CDR2: SGHVS, FNYEAQ. V lost 2 bases to trimming and J lost 6 bases, with 14 bases between them. This CDR3 comprises 14 residues.

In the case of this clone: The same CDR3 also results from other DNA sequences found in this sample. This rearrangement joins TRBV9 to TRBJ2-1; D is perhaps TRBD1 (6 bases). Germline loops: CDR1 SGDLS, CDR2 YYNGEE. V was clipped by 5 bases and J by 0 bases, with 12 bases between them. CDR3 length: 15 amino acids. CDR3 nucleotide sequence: TGTGCCAGCAGTCCTCAGGGGAACTCCTACAATGAGCAGTTCTTC. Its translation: CASSPQGNSYNEQFF.

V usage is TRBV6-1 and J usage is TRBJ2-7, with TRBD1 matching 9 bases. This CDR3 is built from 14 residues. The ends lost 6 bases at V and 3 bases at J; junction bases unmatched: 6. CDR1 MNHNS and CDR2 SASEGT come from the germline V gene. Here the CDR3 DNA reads TGTGCCAGCAGCTCCCGGGACAGGGACTACGAGCAGTACTTC. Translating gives CASSSRDRDYEQYF.

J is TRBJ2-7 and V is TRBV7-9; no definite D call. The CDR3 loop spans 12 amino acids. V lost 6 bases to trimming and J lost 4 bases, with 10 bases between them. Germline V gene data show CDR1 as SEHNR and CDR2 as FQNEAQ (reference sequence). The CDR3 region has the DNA TGTGCCAGCAGTTCTGCTAGGTACGAGCAGTACTTC. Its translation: CASSSARYEQYF.